This T cell receptor beta chain comes out of a study of T cell responses to AZD1222 COVID-19 vaccine. Measured with immunoSEQ multiplex PCR; TCRdb has only the in-frame clones, and not every one. The sample contains roughly 120,000 clones, roughly 90% of which appear only once. This sequence was found in an adult who received the AZD1222 COVID-19 vaccine. The source material was peripheral blood, sampled 28 days after the second AZD1222 dose.

The CDR3 sequence: CASSLLGTGLRLNEKLFF. In nucleotides, the CDR3 is TGTGCCAGCAGTTTATTGGGGACAGGTTTAAGGTTAAATGAAAAACTGTTTTTT. This sequence joins TRBV28 and TRBJ1-4, with 8 bases lining up with TRBD1. The J segment lost 5 bases and the V segment lost 1 base, leaving 12 bases of the junction unmatched. From germline, CDR1 is MDHEN and CDR2 SYDVKM. The CDR3 has 18 residues.